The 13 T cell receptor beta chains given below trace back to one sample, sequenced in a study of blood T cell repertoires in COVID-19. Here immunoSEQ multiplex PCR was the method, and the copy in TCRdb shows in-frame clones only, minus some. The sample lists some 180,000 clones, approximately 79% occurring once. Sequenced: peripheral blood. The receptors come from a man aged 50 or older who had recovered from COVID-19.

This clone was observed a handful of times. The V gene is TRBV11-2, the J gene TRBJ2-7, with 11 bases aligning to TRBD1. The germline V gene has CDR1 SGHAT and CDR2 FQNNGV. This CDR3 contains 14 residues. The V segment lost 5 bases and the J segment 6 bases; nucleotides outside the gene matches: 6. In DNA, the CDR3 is TGTGCCAGCAGCCCGGGACAGGGGGTTCGCGAGCAGTACTTC. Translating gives CASSPGQGVREQYF.

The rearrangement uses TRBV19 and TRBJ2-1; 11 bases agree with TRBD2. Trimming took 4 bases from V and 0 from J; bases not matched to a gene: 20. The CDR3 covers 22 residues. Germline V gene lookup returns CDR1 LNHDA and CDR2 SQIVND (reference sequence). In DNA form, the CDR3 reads TGTGCCAGTAGTACCCCCCCCGGACCGGGACTAGCGGCGATGAGCTCCTACAATGAGCAGTTCTTC. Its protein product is CASSTPPGPGLAAMSSYNEQFF.

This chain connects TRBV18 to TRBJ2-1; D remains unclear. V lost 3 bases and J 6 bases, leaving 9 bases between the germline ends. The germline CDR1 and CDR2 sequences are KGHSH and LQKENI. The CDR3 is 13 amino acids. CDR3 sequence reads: CASSPISSNEQFF. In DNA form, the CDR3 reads TGTGCCAGCTCACCGATCTCTAGCAATGAGCAGTTCTTC.

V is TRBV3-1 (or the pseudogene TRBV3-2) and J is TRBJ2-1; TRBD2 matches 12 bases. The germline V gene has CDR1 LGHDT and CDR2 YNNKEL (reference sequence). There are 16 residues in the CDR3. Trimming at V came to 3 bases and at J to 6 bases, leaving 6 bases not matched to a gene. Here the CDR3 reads CASSQGLTSGSNEQFF. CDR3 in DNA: TGTGCCAGCAGCCAGGGCCTGACTAGCGGGAGCAATGAGCAGTTCTTC.

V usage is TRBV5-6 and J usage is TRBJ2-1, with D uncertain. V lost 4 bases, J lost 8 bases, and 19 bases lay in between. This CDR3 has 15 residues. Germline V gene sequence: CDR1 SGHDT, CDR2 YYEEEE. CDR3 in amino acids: CASSAPRKVLDEQFF. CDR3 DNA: TGTGCCAGCAGCGCCCCTAGGAAGGTCCTGGATGAGCAGTTCTTC.

The CDR3 coding sequence is TGTGCCAGCAGCTTTACCAGGGAAGAGACCCAGTACTTC. Amino acids: CASSFTREETQYF. This rearrangement joins TRBV7-2 to TRBJ2-5; possible D gene TRBD1, 5 bases. The CDR3 sequence is 13 residues long. Germline V lookup: CDR1 SGHTA, CDR2 FQGNSA. Trimming pared 3 bases from V and 3 bases from J, leaving 8 bases between. The whole variable domain, remainder taken from reference TRBV7-2 and TRBJ2-5, is GAGVSQSPSNKVTEKGKDVELRCDPISGHTALYWYRQSLGQGLEFLIYFQGNSAPDKSGLPSDRFSAERTGGSVSTLTIQRTQQEDSAVYLCASSFTREETQYFGPGTRLLVL.

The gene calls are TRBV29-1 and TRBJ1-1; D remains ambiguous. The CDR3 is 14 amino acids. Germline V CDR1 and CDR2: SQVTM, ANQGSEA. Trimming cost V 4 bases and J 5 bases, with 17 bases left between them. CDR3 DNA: TGCAGCGTTGTTGCACCGAACGGTTGGACTGAAGCTTTCTTT. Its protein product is CSVVAPNGWTEAFF.

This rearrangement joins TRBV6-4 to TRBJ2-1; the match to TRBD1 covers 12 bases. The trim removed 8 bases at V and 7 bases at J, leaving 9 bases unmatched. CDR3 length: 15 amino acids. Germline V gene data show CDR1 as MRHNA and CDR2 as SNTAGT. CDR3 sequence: CASATGQGASNEQFF. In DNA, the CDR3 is TGTGCCAGCGCGACGGGACAGGGGGCGTCGAATGAGCAGTTCTTC.

The CDR3 bases are TGTGCCAGCAGTGACCCTCGCTTCACTAGCGCCTCTTCCTACGAGCAGTACTTC. This encodes CASSDPRFTSASSYEQYF. This chain joins TRBV2 and TRBJ2-7, with TRBD2 matching 7 bases. Germline V lookup: CDR1 SNHLY, CDR2 FYNNEI. V was pared by 3 bases and J by 1 base, with 15 bases of the junction left unmatched. The CDR3 runs 18 residues.

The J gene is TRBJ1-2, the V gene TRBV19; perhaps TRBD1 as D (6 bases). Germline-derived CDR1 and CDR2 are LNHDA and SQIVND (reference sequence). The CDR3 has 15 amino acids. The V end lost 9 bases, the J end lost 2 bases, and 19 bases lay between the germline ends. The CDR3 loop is CASHNPGQPNYGYTF. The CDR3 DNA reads TGTGCCAGCCATAACCCAGGACAGCCGAACTATGGCTACACCTTC.

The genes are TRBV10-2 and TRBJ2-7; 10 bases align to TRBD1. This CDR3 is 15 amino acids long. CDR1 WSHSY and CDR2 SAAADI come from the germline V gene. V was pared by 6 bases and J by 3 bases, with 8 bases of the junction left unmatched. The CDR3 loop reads CASRDPGQGIYEQYF. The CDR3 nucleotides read TGCGCCAGCAGGGACCCGGGACAGGGGATCTACGAGCAGTACTTC.

The CDR3, as DNA: TGTGCCAGCAGCTTATCGCCTAGCGTGAATGAGCAGTTCTTC. This codes for CASSLSPSVNEQFF. The V and J genes are TRBV7-3 and TRBJ2-1; possible D gene TRBD2, 6 bases. CDR1 and CDR2 (germline): SGHTA, FQGTGA. The V end was cut by 2 bases, the J end by 7 bases, with 12 bases between. This CDR3 comprises 14 residues.

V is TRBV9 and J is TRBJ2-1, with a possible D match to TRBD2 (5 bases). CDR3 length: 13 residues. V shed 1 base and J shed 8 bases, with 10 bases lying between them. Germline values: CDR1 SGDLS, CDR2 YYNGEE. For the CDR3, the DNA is TGTGCCAGCAGCGTACTAGCTTCGGATGAGCAGTTCTTC. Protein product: CASSVLASDEQFF.